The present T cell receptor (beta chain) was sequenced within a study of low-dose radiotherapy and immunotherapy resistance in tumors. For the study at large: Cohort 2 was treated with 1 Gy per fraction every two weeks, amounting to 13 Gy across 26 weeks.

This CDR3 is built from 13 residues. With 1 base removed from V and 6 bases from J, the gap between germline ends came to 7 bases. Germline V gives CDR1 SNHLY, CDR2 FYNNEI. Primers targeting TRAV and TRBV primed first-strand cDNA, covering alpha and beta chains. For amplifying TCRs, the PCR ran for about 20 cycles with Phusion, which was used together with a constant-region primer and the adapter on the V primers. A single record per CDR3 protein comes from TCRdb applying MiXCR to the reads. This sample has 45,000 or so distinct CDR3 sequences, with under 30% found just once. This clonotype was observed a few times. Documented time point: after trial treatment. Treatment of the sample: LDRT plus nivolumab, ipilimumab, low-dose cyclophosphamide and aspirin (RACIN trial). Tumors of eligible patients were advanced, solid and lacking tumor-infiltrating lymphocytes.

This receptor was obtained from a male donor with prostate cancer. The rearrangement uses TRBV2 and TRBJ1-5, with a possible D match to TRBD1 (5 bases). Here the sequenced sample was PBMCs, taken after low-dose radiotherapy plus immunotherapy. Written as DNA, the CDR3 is TGTGCCAGCAGTGAAGGGGGGGTTCAGCCCCAGCATTTT. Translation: CASSEGGVQPQHF.